What follows are 17 T cell receptor beta chains derived from one specimen sequenced in a study of breast tumors, draining lymph nodes, adjacent tissues. Via MiXCR, TCRdb re-called the multiplex PCR reads, giving one row per CDR3 protein. The sample yields some 140,000 distinct CDR3 sequences, 21% seen once. The lymph nodes were axillary draining lymph nodes from breast cancer patients. Material: axillary lymph node tissue. These receptor sequences come from a female donor with breast cancer. Some clones in this sample may be carry-over from other donors' samples.

This clonotype occurred many times. The rearrangement uses TRBV10-2 and TRBJ2-3; weak D call: TRBD1 (6 bases). V was cut by 7 bases and J by 5 bases, with 7 bases left in between. The CDR3 consists of 11 residues. Germline CDR1 reads WSHSY; CDR2 reads SAAADI. The CDR3 here is CASTQGDTQYF. The CDR3 nucleotides are TGCGCCAGCACACAGGGAGATACGCAGTATTTT.

The rearrangement uses TRBV28 and TRBJ2-1; no clear D. The CDR3 length is 16 residues. V lost 6 bases to trimming and J lost 2 bases, with 17 bases between them. Germline V lookup: CDR1 MDHEN, CDR2 SYDVKM. The CDR3 reads CASRAFKPGAYNEQFF. DNA of the CDR3: TGTGCCAGCAGGGCCTTCAAGCCAGGCGCCTACAATGAGCAGTTCTTC.

This clonotype has ten or more counts. The chain recombines TRBV5-1 with TRBJ1-2, with 7 positions matching TRBD1. This CDR3 region has 16 residues. The trim removed 4 bases at V and 8 bases at J, leaving 17 bases unmatched. CDR1 and CDR2 (germline): SGHRS, YFSETQ. As DNA, the CDR3 is TGCGCCAGCAGCCTAGCCCCCGAGACAGGGAACTGGGGCTACACCTTC. Its protein is CASSLAPETGNWGYTF. Variable domain in full (rest from reference TRBV5-1 and TRBJ1-2): KAGVTQTPRYLIKTRGQQVTLSCSPISGHRSVSWYQQTPGQGLQFLFEYFSETQRNKGNFPGRFSGRQFSNSRSEMNVSTLELGDSALYLCASSLAPETGNWGYTFGSGTRLTVV.

This clonotype was counted many times. This chain uses TRBV3-1 with TRBJ2-5; D may be TRBD1 (5 bases). There are 14 residues in the CDR3. V was clipped by 1 base and J by 4 bases, with 10 bases between them. The germline V gene has CDR1 LGHDT and CDR2 YNNKEL (reference sequence). CDR3 nucleotides: TGTGCCAGCAGCCAAGCCTATAGGGGAGAGACCCAGTACTTC. Amino acids: CASSQAYRGETQYF.

The V gene is TRBV7-9, the J gene TRBJ1-2; tentatively, D is TRBD1 (5 bases). The CDR3 covers 15 residues. Per germline, CDR1 SEHNR and CDR2 FQNEAQ (reference sequence). V shed 5 bases and J shed 4 bases, with 17 bases lying between them. CDR3 nucleotide sequence: TGTGCCAGCAGCCCAACCCGGGGGGTGGGCTATGGCTACACCTTC. Encoded protein: CASSPTRGVGYGYTF.

This clonotype was recorded many times. The chain employs TRBV12-3 or TRBV12-4 and TRBJ2-3, with D perhaps TRBD1 (8 bases). The CDR3 is made up of 14 amino acids. The V end was cut by 6 bases, the J end by 4 bases, with 14 bases between. CDR3: CASSGQGGADTQYF. The CDR3 DNA reads as TGTGCCAGCAGCGGACAGGGAGGGGCAGATACGCAGTATTTT.

In its sample, this clonotype was seen a few times. This chain connects TRBV28 to TRBJ2-1; 10 bases agree with TRBD1. Germline values: CDR1 MDHEN, CDR2 SYDVKM. The CDR3 sequence is 15 residues long. With V trimmed by 6 bases and J by 6 bases, 8 bases remained unmatched. The CDR3: CASSLTGGLINEQFF. CDR3 sequence (DNA): TGTGCCAGCAGCCTGACAGGGGGCCTAATCAATGAGCAGTTCTTC.

A word on this clonotype: A much larger clone differs from this one at a single base, so this may be a read error. V usage is TRBV27 and J usage is TRBJ2-7; unclear D gene. Per the germline V gene, CDR1 is MNHEY and CDR2 is SMNVEV (reference sequence). Between the trimmed V and J ends, which lost 5 bases and 3 bases, there was a span of 20 bases. CDR3 size: 16 residues. Here the CDR3 reads CASSHQIGKWGYEQYF. The CDR3 DNA reads TGTGCCAGCAGTCACCAGATAGGGAAGTGGGGCTACGAGCAGTACTTC.

Many counts were recorded for this clonotype. The rearrangement uses TRBV20-1 and TRBJ2-7, with TRBD2 matching over 11 bases. After removal of 6 bases from V and 2 bases from J, the junction contained 6 bases not matched to a gene. The CDR3 length is 14 residues. CDR1 is DFQATT and CDR2 is SNEGSKA in the germline V gene (reference sequence). CDR3 sequence: CSAPTSGSPYEQYF. The CDR3 DNA reads as TGCAGTGCACCCACTAGCGGGAGTCCCTACGAGCAGTACTTC.

In regard to this clonotype: This may come from a read error, since a much larger clone is one base off. The chain combines TRBV19 with TRBJ2-1; 9 positions match TRBD2. This CDR3 is built from 19 residues. Germline-derived CDR1 and CDR2 are LNHDA and SQIVND (reference sequence). CDR3 nucleotide sequence: TGTGCCAGTAGTATGGGAGTCTACGGTAGCGGGAGTGGATACAATGAGCGGTTCTTC. As protein: CASSMGVYGSGSGYNERFF.

V gene TRBV19 combines with J gene TRBJ2-3; no clear D gene. Deletions cut 0 bases from V and 1 base from J, with 8 bases between. This CDR3 has 15 residues. Germline CDR1 reads LNHDA; CDR2 reads SQIVND (reference sequence). CDR3 sequence: CASSIDGTGTDTQYF. CDR3 nucleotide sequence: TGTGCCAGTAGTATAGATGGTACGGGCACAGATACGCAGTATTTT.

This clonotype was counted at least ten times. This sequence joins TRBV9 and TRBJ2-1; D is perhaps TRBD2 (6 bases). The V gene lost 5 bases and the J gene lost 3 bases, with 12 bases spanning the gap. Germline CDR1 and CDR2: SGDLS and YYNGEE. The CDR3 consists of 14 residues. CDR3 bases: TGTGCCAGCAGTTCGACTAGTTTCTACAATGAGCAGTTCTTC. Translating gives CASSSTSFYNEQFF.

This clonotype appeared many times. The rearrangement uses TRBV20-1 and TRBJ2-7; D perhaps matches TRBD2 (7 bases). The germline CDR1 and CDR2 sequences are DFQATT and SNEGSKA (reference sequence). The CDR3 is 14 residues long. The ends were cut back, 7 bases at V and 3 bases at J, with 19 bases in the middle. DNA for the CDR3: TGCAGTGTAACCTCGGGGGGCTCCGTCTACGAGCAGTACTTC. Encoded protein: CSVTSGGSVYEQYF.

This clonotype was counted at least ten times. The J gene is TRBJ2-2, the V gene TRBV10-3; TRBD2 aligns across 9 bases. The CDR3 is made up of 18 amino acids. Trimming at V came to 0 bases and at J to 3 bases, leaving 8 bases not matched to a gene. From germline, CDR1 is ENHRY and CDR2 SYGVKD. The CDR3 DNA follows: TGTGCCATCAGTGAGTCGGCTAGCGGGACTTCACACACCGGGGAGCTGTTTTTT. Protein product: CAISESASGTSHTGELFF.

This clonotype came up many times. The J gene is TRBJ1-2, the V gene TRBV7-6, with D tentatively TRBD1 (6 bases). CDR3 length: 16 amino acids. Between the trimmed V and J ends, which lost 2 bases and 4 bases, there was a span of 17 bases. CDR1 is SGHVS and CDR2 is FNYEAQ in the germline V gene. The CDR3 is CASSLTSTGSRYGYTF. The DNA for the CDR3 is TGTGCCAGCAGCTTAACTTCCACAGGGTCCCGCTATGGCTACACCTTC.

This clonotype was seen at least ten times. The chain is built from TRBV30 and TRBJ2-2, with TRBD1 as a possible D gene (6 bases). Looked up from germline, CDR1 is GTSNPN and CDR2 is SVGIG (reference sequence). The CDR3 is 13 residues long. V lost 8 bases and J 0 bases, leaving 10 bases between the germline ends. CDR3 bases: TGTGCCGAAGGGACAACGAACACCGGGGAGCTGTTTTTT. Translated: CAEGTTNTGELFF.

This clonotype has a count of ten or more. CDR3 in DNA: TGTGCCAGCAGGATACGGGACGCCTACGAGCAGTACTTC. Translation gives CASRIRDAYEQYF. The chain employs TRBV6-6 and TRBJ2-7; D is perhaps TRBD1 or TRBD2 (5 bases each). CDR1 is MNHNY, CDR2 SVGAGI, per germline (reference sequence). The V end lost 6 bases, the J end lost 2 bases, and 11 bases lay between the germline ends. The CDR3 is 13 amino acids.